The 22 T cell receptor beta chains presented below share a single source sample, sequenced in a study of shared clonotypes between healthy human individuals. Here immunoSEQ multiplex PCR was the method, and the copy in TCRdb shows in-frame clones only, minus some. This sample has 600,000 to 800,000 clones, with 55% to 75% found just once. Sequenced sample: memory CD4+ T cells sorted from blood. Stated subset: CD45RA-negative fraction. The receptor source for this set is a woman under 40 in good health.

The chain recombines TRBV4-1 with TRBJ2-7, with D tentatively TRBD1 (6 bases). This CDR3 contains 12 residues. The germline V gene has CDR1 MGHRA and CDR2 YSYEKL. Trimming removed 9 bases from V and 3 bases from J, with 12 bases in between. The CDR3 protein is CARTGRLYEQYF. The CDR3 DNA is TGCGCCAGAACAGGGAGACTCTACGAGCAGTACTTC.

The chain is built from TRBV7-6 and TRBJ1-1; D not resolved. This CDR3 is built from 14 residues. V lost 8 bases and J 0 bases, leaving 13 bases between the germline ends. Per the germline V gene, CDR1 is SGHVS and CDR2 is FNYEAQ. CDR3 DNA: TGTGCCAGCGGGTCTGGAAGGCTGAACACTGAAGCTTTCTTT. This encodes CASGSGRLNTEAFF.

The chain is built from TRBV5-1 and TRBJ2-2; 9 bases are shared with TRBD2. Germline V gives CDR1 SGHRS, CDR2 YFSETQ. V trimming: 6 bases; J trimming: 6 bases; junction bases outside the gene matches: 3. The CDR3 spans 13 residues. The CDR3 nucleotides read TGCGCCAGCACTAGCGGGATCTCCGGGGAGCTGTTTTTT. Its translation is CASTSGISGELFF.

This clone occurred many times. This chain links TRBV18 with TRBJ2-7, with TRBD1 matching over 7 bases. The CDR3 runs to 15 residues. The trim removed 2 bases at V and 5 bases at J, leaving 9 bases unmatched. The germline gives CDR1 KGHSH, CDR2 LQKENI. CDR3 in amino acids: CASSPDRVFVHEQYF. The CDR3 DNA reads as TGTGCCAGCTCACCAGACAGGGTGTTTGTCCACGAGCAGTACTTC.

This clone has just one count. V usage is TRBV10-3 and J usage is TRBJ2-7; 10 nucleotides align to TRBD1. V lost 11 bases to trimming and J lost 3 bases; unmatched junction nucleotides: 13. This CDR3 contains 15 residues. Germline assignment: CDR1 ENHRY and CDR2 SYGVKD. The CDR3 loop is CAASKTGTGVYEQYF. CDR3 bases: TGTGCCGCATCAAAAACCGGGACAGGGGTCTACGAGCAGTACTTC.

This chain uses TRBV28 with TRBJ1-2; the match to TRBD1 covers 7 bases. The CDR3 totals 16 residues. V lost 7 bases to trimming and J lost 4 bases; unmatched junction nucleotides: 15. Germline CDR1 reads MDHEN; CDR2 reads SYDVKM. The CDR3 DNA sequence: TGTGCCAGCACCCTAAGGACAGGTAGATTGGGCTATGGCTACACCTTC. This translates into CASTLRTGRLGYGYTF.

The CDR3 DNA reads TGTGCCAGCAGCTTAAGACTAGCGGGACAAGAGACCCAGTACTTC. Translated: CASSLRLAGQETQYF. J is TRBJ2-5 and V is TRBV7-8; 11 bases map to TRBD2. Per germline, CDR1 SGHVS and CDR2 FQNEAQ. This CDR3 is built from 15 residues. The junction had 1 base not matched to a gene; V was cut back by 2 bases and J by 2 bases.

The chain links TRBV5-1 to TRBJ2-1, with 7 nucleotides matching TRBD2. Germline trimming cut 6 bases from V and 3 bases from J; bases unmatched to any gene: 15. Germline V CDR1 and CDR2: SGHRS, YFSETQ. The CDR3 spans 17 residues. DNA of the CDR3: TGCGCCAGCAAAGTCATTATGGGGCTAGCGGACTACAATGAGCAGTTCTTC. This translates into CASKVIMGLADYNEQFF.

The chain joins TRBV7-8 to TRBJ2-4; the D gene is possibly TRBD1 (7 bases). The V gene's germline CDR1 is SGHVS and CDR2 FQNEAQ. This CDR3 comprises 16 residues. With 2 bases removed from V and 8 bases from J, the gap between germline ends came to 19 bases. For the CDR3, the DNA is TGTGCCAGCAGCTTACGGGCGGGACAGATCGCGGACATTCAGTACTTC. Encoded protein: CASSLRAGQIADIQYF.

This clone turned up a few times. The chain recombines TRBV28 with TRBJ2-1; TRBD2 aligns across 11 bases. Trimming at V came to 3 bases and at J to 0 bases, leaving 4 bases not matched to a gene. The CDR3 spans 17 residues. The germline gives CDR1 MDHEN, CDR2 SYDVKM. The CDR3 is CASSFLLAGGSYNEQFF. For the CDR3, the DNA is TGTGCCAGCAGTTTCTTGCTAGCGGGAGGCTCCTACAATGAGCAGTTCTTC.

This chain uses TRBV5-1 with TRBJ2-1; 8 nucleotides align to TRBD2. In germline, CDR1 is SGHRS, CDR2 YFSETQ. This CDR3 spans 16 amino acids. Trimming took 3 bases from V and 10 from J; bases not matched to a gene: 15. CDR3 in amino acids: CASSWSELADAGEQFF. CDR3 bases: TGCGCCAGCAGCTGGTCCGAACTAGCGGATGCGGGGGAGCAGTTCTTC.

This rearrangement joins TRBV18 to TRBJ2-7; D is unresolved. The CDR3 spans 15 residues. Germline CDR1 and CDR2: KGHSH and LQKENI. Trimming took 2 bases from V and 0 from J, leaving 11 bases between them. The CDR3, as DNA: TGTGCCAGCTCACCAGGGGTCCCCCTCTCCTACGAGCAGTACTTC. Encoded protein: CASSPGVPLSYEQYF.

The CDR3 loop reads CASSPRRISGNTIYF. DNA for the CDR3: TGCGCCAGCAGTCCGCGGAGGATCTCTGGAAACACCATATATTTT. The chain links TRBV23-1 to TRBJ1-3; D remains unclear. TRBV23-1 is noted as an ORF with a role that remains uncertain. The germline V and J ends were trimmed by 4 bases and 0 bases, with 10 bases remaining between them. The CDR3 runs to 15 residues.

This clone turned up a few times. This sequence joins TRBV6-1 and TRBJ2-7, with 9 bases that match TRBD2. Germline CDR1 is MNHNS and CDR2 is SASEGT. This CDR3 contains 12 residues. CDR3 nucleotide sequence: TGTGTCGTAGCGGGAGTTCCCTACGAGCAGTACTTC. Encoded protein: CVVAGVPYEQYF.

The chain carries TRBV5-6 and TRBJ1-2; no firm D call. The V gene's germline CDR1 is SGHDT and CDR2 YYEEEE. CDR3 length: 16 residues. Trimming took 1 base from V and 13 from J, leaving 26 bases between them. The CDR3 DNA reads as TGTGCCAGCAGCTTGCTCGGAAAAGGCCCCTCCAACTATGGCACCTTC. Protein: CASSLLGKGPSNYGTF.

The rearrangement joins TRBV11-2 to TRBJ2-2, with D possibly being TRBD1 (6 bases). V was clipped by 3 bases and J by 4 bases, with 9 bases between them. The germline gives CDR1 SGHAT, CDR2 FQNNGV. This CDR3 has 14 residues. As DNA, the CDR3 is TGTGCCAGCAGCTTTAGACAGGCCACCGGGGAGCTGTTTTTT. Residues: CASSFRQATGELFF. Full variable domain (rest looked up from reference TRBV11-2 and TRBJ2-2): EAGVAQSPRYKIIEKRQSVAFWCNPISGHATLYWYQQILGQGPKLLIQFQNNGVVDDSQLPKDRFSAERLKGVDSTLKIQPAKLEDSAVYLCASSFRQATGELFFGEGSRLTVL.

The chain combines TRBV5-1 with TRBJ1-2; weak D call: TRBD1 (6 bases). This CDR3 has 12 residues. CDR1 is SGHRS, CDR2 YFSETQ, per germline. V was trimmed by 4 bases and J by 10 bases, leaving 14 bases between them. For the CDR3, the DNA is TGCGCCAGCAGCGAAGGACAGCTACCCTACACCTTC. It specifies CASSEGQLPYTF.

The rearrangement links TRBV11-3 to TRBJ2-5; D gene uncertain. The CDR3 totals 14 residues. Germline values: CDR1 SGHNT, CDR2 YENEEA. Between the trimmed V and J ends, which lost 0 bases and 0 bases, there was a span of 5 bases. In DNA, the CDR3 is TGTGCCAGCAGCTTAGAAGGGAACCAAGAGACCCAGTACTTC. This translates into CASSLEGNQETQYF. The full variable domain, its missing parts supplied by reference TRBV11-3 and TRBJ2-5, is EAGVVQSPRYKIIEKKQPVAFWCNPISGHNTLYWYLQNLGQGPELLIRYENEEAVDDSQLPKDRFSAERLKGVDSTLKIQPAELGDSAVYLCASSLEGNQETQYFGPGTRLLVL.

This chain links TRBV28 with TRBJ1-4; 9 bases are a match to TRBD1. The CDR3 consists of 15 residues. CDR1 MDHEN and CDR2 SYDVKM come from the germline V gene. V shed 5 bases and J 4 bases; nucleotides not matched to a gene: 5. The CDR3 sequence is CASSAQGAFNEKLFF. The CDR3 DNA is TGTGCCAGCAGTGCACAGGGGGCCTTTAATGAAAAACTGTTTTTT.

CDR3 in amino acids: CAISETEGAGYTF. CDR3 in DNA: TGTGCCATCAGTGAGACCGAGGGAGCTGGCTACACCTTC. The rearrangement uses TRBV10-3 and TRBJ1-2; D not certain. CDR1 ENHRY and CDR2 SYGVKD come from the germline V gene. The CDR3 has 13 amino acids. V was pared by 2 bases and J by 7 bases, with 11 bases between.

The chain's CDR3 is CASIPPKGIRFGFHHSGANVLTF. CDR3 bases: TGTGCCAGCATACCGCCCAAGGGGATAAGGTTCGGATTTCACCACTCGGGGGCCAACGTCCTGACTTTC. The V gene is TRBV27, the J gene TRBJ2-6; D may be TRBD1 (5 bases). Germline CDR1 is MNHEY and CDR2 is SMNVEV (reference sequence). This CDR3 spans 23 amino acids. Trimming stripped 7 bases from V and 4 bases from J, with 38 bases between.

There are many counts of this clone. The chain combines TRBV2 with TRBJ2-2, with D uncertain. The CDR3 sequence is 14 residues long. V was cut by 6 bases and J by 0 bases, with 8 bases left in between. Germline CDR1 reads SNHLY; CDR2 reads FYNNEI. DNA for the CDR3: TGTGCCAGCAGATCGGAATCGAACACCGGGGAGCTGTTTTTT. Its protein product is CASRSESNTGELFF. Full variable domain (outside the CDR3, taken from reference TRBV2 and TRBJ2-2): EPEVTQTPSHQVTQMGQEVILRCVPISNHLYFYWYRQILGQKVEFLVSFYNNEISEKSEIFDDQFSVERPDGSNFTLKIRSTKLEDSAMYFCASRSESNTGELFFGEGSRLTVL.